The next 16 T cell receptor beta chains were all read from a single sample in a study of T cell responses to AZD1222 COVID-19 vaccine. Profiling relied on immunoSEQ multiplex PCR, and the TCRdb table lists in-frame clones only, not all of them. Of about 150,000 clones listed, just over 90% are singletons. The sample was peripheral blood, taken on day 0 of AZD1222 vaccination. These receptors were collected from an adult in good health.

The V call is TRBV18, the J call TRBJ1-3; D is unclear. V was pared by 2 bases and J by 0 bases, with 5 bases between. The germline V gene encodes CDR1 KGHSH and CDR2 LQKENI. This CDR3 region has 14 residues. The CDR3 DNA sequence: TGTGCCAGCTCACCAGACAACTCTGGAAACACCATATATTTT. It is translated as CASSPDNSGNTIYF. Full variable domain (outside the CDR3, taken from reference TRBV18 and TRBJ1-3): NAGVMQNPRHLVRRRGQEARLRCSPMKGHSHVYWYRQLPEEGLKFMVYLQKENIIDESGMPKERFSAEFPKEGPSILRIQQVVRGDSAAYFCASSPDNSGNTIYFGEGSWLTVV.

This rearrangement joins TRBV2 to TRBJ1-1; no reliable D call. Germline V gene data show CDR1 as SNHLY and CDR2 as FYNNEI. CDR3 length: 13 amino acids. V lost 3 bases and J 0 bases, leaving 5 bases between the germline ends. The CDR3 DNA sequence: TGTGCCAGCAGTGACCTTATGAACACTGAAGCTTTCTTT. Translation gives CASSDLMNTEAFF. Variable domain in full (rest from reference TRBV2 and TRBJ1-1): EPEVTQTPSHQVTQMGQEVILRCVPISNHLYFYWYRQILGQKVEFLVSFYNNEISEKSEIFDDQFSVERPDGSNFTLKIRSTKLEDSAMYFCASSDLMNTEAFFGQGTRLTVV.

The V gene is TRBV9, the J gene TRBJ1-2; 8 positions match TRBD1. Germline V CDR1 and CDR2: SGDLS, YYNGEE. After removal of 3 bases from V and 4 bases from J, the junction contained 2 bases not matched to a gene. The CDR3 runs to 13 residues. The CDR3: CASSAGTGYGYTF. CDR3 nucleotides: TGTGCCAGCAGCGCAGGGACAGGCTATGGCTACACCTTC.

J is TRBJ1-6 and V is TRBV11-2; no clear D gene. The CDR3 spans 12 residues. CDR1 SGHAT and CDR2 FQNNGV come from the germline V gene. Trimming removed 0 bases at V and 10 bases at J, with 4 bases between. CDR3 loop: CASSLDHSPLHF. The CDR3 bases are TGTGCCAGCAGCTTAGATCACTCACCCCTCCACTTT.

The rearrangement uses TRBV16 and TRBJ2-1, with a tentative D call TRBD1 (5 bases). Germline V lookup: CDR1 KGHSY, CDR2 FQNENV. The CDR3 loop spans 15 amino acids. Trimming removed 0 bases from V and 3 bases from J, with 9 bases in between. For the CDR3, the DNA is TGTGCCAGCAGCCAATCGGAAGGGGACTACAATGAGCAGTTCTTC. This sequence encodes CASSQSEGDYNEQFF.

The gene calls are TRBV7-3 and TRBJ1-1; D unresolved. The CDR3 covers 14 residues. Trimming removed 0 bases from V and 2 bases from J, with 7 bases in between. The V gene's germline CDR1 is SGHTA and CDR2 FQGTGA. CDR3 in amino acids: CASSLTRVNTEAFF. CDR3 nucleotides: TGTGCCAGCAGCTTAACTCGAGTAAACACTGAAGCTTTCTTT.

This clone has only a few counts. V usage is TRBV7-2 and J usage is TRBJ1-3, with D maybe TRBD1 (5 bases). This CDR3 has 17 residues. Germline assignment: CDR1 SGHTA and CDR2 FQGNSA. V was cut by 5 bases and J by 2 bases, with 19 bases left in between. In DNA, the CDR3 is TGTGCCAGCAGCCCCCAGTCTCGGGGCGCCCCTGGAAACACCATATATTTT. Residues: CASSPQSRGAPGNTIYF.

J is TRBJ2-1 and V is TRBV11-2, with 8 bases lining up with TRBD2. Unmatched junction bases numbered 6, after V lost 1 base and J lost 4 bases. CDR1 is SGHAT and CDR2 is FQNNGV in the germline V gene. The CDR3 is made up of 16 amino acids. CDR3 sequence: CASSLVPGGQYNEQFF. The CDR3 DNA reads as TGTGCCAGCAGCTTAGTCCCGGGGGGGCAGTACAATGAGCAGTTCTTC.

The chain links TRBV7-3 to TRBJ2-1, with TRBD1 matching over 8 bases. The trim removed 4 bases at V and 4 bases at J, leaving 6 bases unmatched. The CDR3 loop spans 15 amino acids. CDR1 is SGHTA, CDR2 FQGTGA, per germline. In DNA form, the CDR3 reads TGTGCCAGCAGCTCCGACAGGGGATCTTACAATGAGCAGTTCTTC. It codes for CASSSDRGSYNEQFF.

The rearrangement links TRBV15 to TRBJ2-2; D not certain. With 3 bases removed from V and 0 bases from J, the gap between germline ends came to 8 bases. The CDR3 extends over 15 amino acids. Germline V gene lookup returns CDR1 LNHNV and CDR2 YYDKDF (reference sequence). The CDR3 loop reads CATSRLLSNTGELFF. The CDR3 DNA follows: TGTGCCACCAGCAGGCTCTTATCGAACACCGGGGAGCTGTTTTTT.

The chain combines TRBV24-1 with TRBJ1-1, with D unclear. The ends were cut back, 9 bases at V and 0 bases at J, with 10 bases in the middle. This CDR3 spans 13 amino acids. CDR1 KGHDR and CDR2 SFDVKD come from the germline V gene. CDR3 DNA sequence: TGTGCCACCTCCGCAGCCATGAACACTGAAGCTTTCTTT. It translates to CATSAAMNTEAFF.

This chain links TRBV5-1 with TRBJ2-6; a weak D match, TRBD1 (6 bases). Trimming took off 4 bases at V and 4 bases at J, with 12 bases between the two ends. CDR3 length: 15 amino acids. CDR1 is SGHRS and CDR2 is YFSETQ in the germline V gene. The DNA for the CDR3 is TGCGCCAGCAGCCGCACAGGGTCGGGGGCCAACGTCCTGACTTTC. Amino acids: CASSRTGSGANVLTF.

This clone was recorded once. The chain has TRBV28 and TRBJ1-5; TRBD1 might be the D (6 bases). This CDR3 has 14 residues. Germline CDR1 reads MDHEN; CDR2 reads SYDVKM. V lost 3 bases to trimming and J lost 2 bases, with 8 bases between them. The CDR3 protein is CASSFRGGNQPQHF. CDR3 sequence (DNA): TGTGCCAGCAGTTTCAGGGGTGGCAATCAGCCCCAGCATTTT.

This rearrangement joins TRBV11-1 to TRBJ2-3; the D gene is possibly TRBD1 (5 bases). V was trimmed by 3 bases and J by 4 bases, leaving 14 bases between them. The CDR3 runs to 15 residues. The germline V gene has CDR1 SGHAT and CDR2 FQDESV (reference sequence). CDR3: CASSFGGREADTQYF. The CDR3 region has the DNA TGTGCCAGCAGCTTTGGTGGCAGGGAAGCAGATACGCAGTATTTT.

This chain uses TRBV10-2 with TRBJ1-3; D unresolved. Germline CDR1 WSHSY, CDR2 SAAADI. The CDR3 extends over 14 amino acids. With 2 bases removed from V and 0 bases from J, the gap between germline ends came to 5 bases. CDR3 coding DNA: TGCGCCAGCAGTGAGGCAGCCTCTGGAAACACCATATATTTT. Translating it yields CASSEAASGNTIYF.

V gene TRBV19 combines with J gene TRBJ1-1; the D gene is possibly TRBD1 (5 bases). The germline V gene encodes CDR1 LNHDA and CDR2 SQIVND (reference sequence). The CDR3 loop spans 14 amino acids. Trimming cost V 9 bases and J 1 base, with 15 bases left between them. The CDR3 region is CASTKLGTNTEAFF. For the CDR3, the DNA is TGTGCCAGCACTAAGTTGGGGACGAACACTGAAGCTTTCTTT.